Below, one T cell receptor (beta chain) is given with its context. The data were produced by immunoSEQ multiplex PCR, yet TCRdb's version contains in-frame clones alone and is incomplete. The sample lists about 1 million clones; around 75% were seen once. The data are from a study of shared clonotypes between healthy human individuals. The CDR3 runs 16 residues. Losses at the gene ends were 4 bases for V and 2 bases for J; bases not matched to a gene: 9. Germline assignment: CDR1 SGHDT and CDR2 YYEEEE. Sequenced input: memory CD4+ T cells sorted from blood. Subset indicated: CD45RA-negative fraction. The chain carries TRBV5-6 and TRBJ2-3; TRBD1 aligns across 8 bases. The TCR sequence derives from a man aged 18 to 30 in good health. The DNA of the CDR3 is TGTGCCAGCAGCCAAGACAGGGGTCGGAACACAGATACGCAGTATTTT. Its protein is CASSQDRGRNTDTQYF.